The subject of this entry is one TCR beta chain. What it recognizes is unknown. This specimen belongs to a study of shared clonotypes between healthy human individuals. Deep-level settings were used for running the assay. The sorted-subset replicate PCRs were given roughly 200 ng DNA, which is tens of thousands of T cell genomes. Data came from immunoSEQ multiplex PCR; TCRdb stores just in-frame clones and leaves some out. The table lists some 2.4 million clones, approximately 94% of them singletons. CDR3 size: 14 residues. The V segment lost 4 bases and the J segment 5 bases; nucleotides outside the gene matches: 8. The germline CDR1 and CDR2 sequences are SGHRS and YFSETQ. Regarding the study as a whole: Naive CD4 clonotypes were shared across several donors at about 5%. The generation probabilities recorded for non-shared clonotypes fell below those of clonotypes shared by all four donors.

The specimen was naive CD4+ T cells from PBMCs. Subset indicated: CD45RA+ positively selected. This chain uses TRBV5-1 with TRBJ2-7, with 8 bases lining up with TRBD1. The source is a man aged 18 to 29 in good health. Some clones in this sample may be carry-over from other donors' samples. The CDR3 nucleotides read TGCGCCAGCAGCCCAGGACAGGGACCCCACGAGCAGTACTTC. This gives the protein CASSPGQGPHEQYF.